This T cell receptor (beta chain) stems from a study of PD-1 blockade in classical Hodgkin lymphoma. The CDR3 has 16 amino acids. Trimming stripped 0 bases from V and 8 bases from J, with 15 bases between. Germline-derived CDR1 and CDR2 are SGDLS and YYNGEE. Assay used: immunoSEQ multiplex PCR; TCRdb lists only in-frame clones, some missing. The sample shows roughly 64,000 clones, more than 80% of them seen only once. About this clone itself: Antigen: not known.

Time point noted: cycle 4 day 1 (C4D1), after five to seven weeks of nivolumab. After autologous stem cell transplantation all patients relapsed, and prior brentuximab vedotin exposure differed between cohorts. Under best response, outcomes were complete response, partial response or progressive disease. Whole-study findings and limits: Reports described newly diagnosed patients as having lower baseline TCR diversity than healthy donors. With CD4+ cells, TCR diversity rose significantly by C4D1, but not with CD8+ cells. Baseline diversity resembling that of newly diagnosed patients was seen in complete responders.

This rearrangement joins TRBV9 to TRBJ1-6, with D perhaps matching TRBD1 (5 bases). This material consisted of peripheral blood mononuclear cells (PBMCs), taken before the fourth cycle of nivolumab. The clonotype was recovered from a human donor with classical Hodgkin lymphoma. CDR3 protein: CASSVGRGEGDSPLHF. The CDR3 bases are TGTGCCAGCAGCGTAGGAAGAGGGGAAGGTGATTCACCCCTCCACTTT.